Each of the 30 T cell receptor beta chains below was sequenced from the same sample in a study of blood T cell repertoires in COVID-19. Repertoires were generated with immunoSEQ multiplex PCR, while TCRdb's copy carries only in-frame clones and drops some. The sample records 150,000 or so clones, about 79% being singletons. Sequences were obtained from PBMCs or T cells enriched from blood (not recorded which). Source of these receptors: a woman aged 45 to 65 who had recovered from COVID-19.

In its sample, this clone was seen a few times. The chain combines TRBV3-1 (or the pseudogene TRBV3-2) with TRBJ1-5; D gene uncertain. Trimming stripped 1 base from V and 3 bases from J, with 10 bases between. This CDR3 region has 15 residues. Looked up from germline, CDR1 is LGHDT and CDR2 is YNNKEL (reference sequence). As DNA, the CDR3 is TGTGCCAGCAGCCAAGGTACTAGCTACAATCAGCCCCAGCATTTT. Its translation is CASSQGTSYNQPQHF.

This rearrangement joins TRBV5-5 to TRBJ2-3; D is perhaps TRBD1 (7 bases). In germline, CDR1 is SGHKS, CDR2 YYEKEE (reference sequence). The CDR3 totals 15 residues. Deletions cut 9 bases from V and 0 bases from J, with 17 bases between. In nucleotides, the CDR3 is TGTGCCATCTCCGCGGGACAGTTTAGCACAGATACGCAGTATTTT. Protein sequence: CAISAGQFSTDTQYF.

The rearrangement links TRBV19 to TRBJ2-7; 10 nucleotides match TRBD1. This CDR3 is built from 14 residues. Germline CDR1 LNHDA, CDR2 SQIVND (reference sequence). J lost 6 bases, V lost 8 bases, and 10 bases had no gene match. The CDR3 sequence: CASSAGTGVFEQYF. The CDR3 DNA follows: TGTGCCAGTTCCGCCGGGACAGGGGTTTTCGAGCAGTACTTC.

This clone was detected ten times or more. The chain is built from TRBV4-2 and TRBJ1-1; 10 positions agree with TRBD1. CDR3 length equals 15 residues. V was clipped by 5 bases and J by 14 bases; unmatched bases: 17. Germline V gene data show CDR1 as LGHNA and CDR2 as YNFKEQ. CDR3 region: CASSDDVGDRGLLFF. The CDR3 nucleotides are TGTGCCAGCAGCGACGACGTCGGGGACAGGGGCCTCCTCTTCTTT.

The chain links TRBV3-1 (or the pseudogene TRBV3-2) to TRBJ1-5, with TRBD1 matching over 9 bases. The V and J ends lost 3 bases and 7 bases, in that order; junction bases with no gene match: 4. From germline, CDR1 is LGHDT and CDR2 YNNKEL (reference sequence). The CDR3 runs to 14 residues. CDR3 loop: CASSHGTGQQPQHF. CDR3 bases: TGTGCCAGCAGCCATGGGACAGGGCAGCAGCCCCAGCATTTT.

The genes are TRBV6-2 or TRBV6-3 and TRBJ1-2, with D hard to call. V was trimmed by 0 bases and J by 4 bases, leaving 6 bases between them. Germline V CDR1 and CDR2: MNHEY, SVGEGT. The CDR3 has 13 amino acids. CDR3 region: CASSYSISYGYTF. CDR3 DNA: TGTGCCAGCAGTTACTCGATCAGCTATGGCTACACCTTC.

V and J are TRBV28 and TRBJ1-2, with D unresolved. This CDR3 has 12 residues. V lost 2 bases to trimming and J lost 3 bases, with 4 bases between them. Germline CDR1 is MDHEN and CDR2 is SYDVKM. The CDR3, as DNA: TGTGCCAGCAGTTTAAGAGACTATGGCTACACCTTC. Translation: CASSLRDYGYTF.

This clone was recorded only once. The V gene is TRBV6-5, the J gene TRBJ2-7, with D hard to call. The CDR3 covers 15 residues. Trimming cost V 5 bases and J 1 base, with 15 bases left between them. Germline values: CDR1 MNHEY, CDR2 SVGAGI. This CDR3 is CASSPTFLDSYEQYF. CDR3 DNA: TGTGCCAGCAGTCCAACTTTTCTCGATTCCTACGAGCAGTACTTC.

The V gene is TRBV11-1, the J gene TRBJ1-1, with 8 bases fitting TRBD1. This CDR3 has 15 residues. V gave up 5 bases and J gave up 5 bases; unmatched junction bases: 10. Germline V gene lookup returns CDR1 SGHAT and CDR2 FQDESV (reference sequence). CDR3 sequence: CASSPRTGIKTEAFF. The CDR3, as DNA: TGTGCCAGCAGCCCCAGGACAGGGATCAAGACTGAAGCTTTCTTT.

The V call is TRBV24-1, the J call TRBJ1-4; 7 bases are a match to TRBD1. CDR3 length: 13 residues. The V gene end was trimmed by 3 bases and the J gene end by 6 bases; junction bases not matched to a gene: 0. Germline CDR1 KGHDR, CDR2 SFDVKD. CDR3 sequence reads: CATSDGTDEKLFF. CDR3 bases: TGTGCCACCAGTGATGGGACAGATGAAAAACTGTTTTTT.

The chain uses TRBV3-1 (or the pseudogene TRBV3-2) and TRBJ2-3, with 9 bases lining up with TRBD2. Germline values: CDR1 LGHDT, CDR2 YNNKEL (reference sequence). After removal of 4 bases from V and 7 bases from J, the junction contained 12 bases not matched to a gene. CDR3 size: 16 residues. CDR3 protein: CASSLPGGGRGNTQYF. The CDR3 coding sequence is TGTGCCAGCAGCCTCCCCGGCGGCGGGAGGGGAAATACGCAGTATTTT.

This clone appeared a few times. The genes are TRBV6-5 and TRBJ1-5, with 7 bases identical to TRBD1. CDR1 is MNHEY and CDR2 is SVGAGI in the germline V gene. The junction had 9 bases not matched to a gene; V was cut back by 6 bases and J by 7 bases. This CDR3 has 14 amino acids. CDR3 residues: CASRPNRGQQPQHF. In DNA form, the CDR3 reads TGTGCCAGCAGACCGAACAGGGGACAGCAGCCCCAGCATTTT.

The CDR3: CASKGGSSGNTIYF. The CDR3 nucleotides are TGTGCCAGTAAGGGCGGGAGCTCTGGAAACACCATATATTTT. The rearrangement links TRBV6-6 to TRBJ1-3; D is unclear. CDR3 length: 14 residues. Germline-derived CDR1 and CDR2 are MNHNY and SVGAGI (reference sequence). Trimming removed 9 bases at V and 0 bases at J, with 12 bases between.

This clone was detected ten times or more. The rearrangement uses TRBV7-9 and TRBJ1-2; D is uncertain. With 1 base removed from V and 6 bases from J, the gap between germline ends came to 15 bases. This CDR3 is 15 amino acids long. Per germline, CDR1 SEHNR and CDR2 FQNEAQ (reference sequence). The CDR3 here is CASSLEAGDYHGYTF. The CDR3 bases are TGTGCCAGCAGCTTAGAGGCAGGTGATTACCATGGCTACACCTTC.

This chain connects TRBV3-1 (or the pseudogene TRBV3-2) to TRBJ1-2, with TRBD1 matching 8 bases. J was trimmed by 8 bases and V by 1 base; bases with no gene match: 0. CDR3 length: 12 amino acids. CDR1 and CDR2 (germline): LGHDT, YNNKEL (reference sequence). The CDR3 nucleotides read TGTGCCAGCAGCCAAGGGGACAGGGGCTACACCTTC. Translated, it gives CASSQGDRGYTF.

This rearrangement joins TRBV7-8 to TRBJ2-3; 13 nucleotides line up with TRBD2. The germline V gene encodes CDR1 SGHVS and CDR2 FQNEAQ. The CDR3 runs 17 residues. V was pared by 5 bases and J by 7 bases, with 12 bases of the junction left unmatched. CDR3 DNA sequence: TGTGCCAGCAGCCCTCGTCAGACTAGCGGGAGGTTATATACGCAGTATTTT. Protein: CASSPRQTSGRLYTQYF.

The chain uses TRBV19 and TRBJ2-3; 9 bases fit TRBD2. V was clipped by 4 bases and J by 4 bases; unmatched bases: 12. The length of the CDR3 is 17 residues. Germline CDR1 and CDR2: LNHDA and SQIVND (reference sequence). The CDR3 nucleotides are TGTGCCAGTAGTACCCGGCGGGGGGGCCGGAATCCAGATACGCAGTATTTT. This translates into CASSTRRGGRNPDTQYF. Full variable domain (outside the CDR3, taken from reference TRBV19 and TRBJ2-3): DGGITQSPKYLFRKEGQNVTLSCEQNLNHDAMYWYRQDPGQGLRLIYYSQIVNDFQKGDIAEGYSVSREKKESFPLTVTSAQKNPTAFYLCASSTRRGGRNPDTQYFGPGTRLTVL.

This clone was picked up one time. This chain connects TRBV18 to TRBJ2-3; 7 nucleotides agree with TRBD1. Germline CDR1 is KGHSH and CDR2 is LQKENI. This CDR3 is built from 14 residues. The V and J ends lost 5 bases and 2 bases, in that order; junction bases with no gene match: 4. CDR3 loop: CASSVQGYTDTQYF. The CDR3 DNA reads as TGTGCCAGCTCAGTACAGGGGTACACAGATACGCAGTATTTT.

This clone was seen only once. The V call is TRBV21-1, the J call TRBJ1-5; TRBD1 was called by the table and not checked on the DNA. TRBV21-1 is a pseudogene. The length of the CDR3 is 16 residues. CDR3 amino acids: CASSKATTGGTQPQHF. The CDR3 DNA reads TGTGCCAGCAGCAAAGCGACGACAGGGGGCACTCAGCCCCAGCATTTT.

The chain uses TRBV19 and TRBJ1-5; no clear D. Looked up from germline, CDR1 is LNHDA and CDR2 is SQIVND (reference sequence). The CDR3 runs 14 residues. Trimming cost V 0 bases and J 4 bases, with 7 bases left between them. The CDR3 DNA reads as TGTGCCAGTAGTATAGAGGCCAGAAATCAGCCCCAGCATTTT. Protein: CASSIEARNQPQHF.

The chain links TRBV7-2 to TRBJ2-1; D remains ambiguous. The CDR3 consists of 13 residues. CDR1 SGHTA and CDR2 FQGNSA come from the germline V gene. V lost 2 bases, J lost 4 bases, and 6 bases lay in between. CDR3 coding DNA: TGTGCCAGCAGCTTAATGGAGTACAATGAGCAGTTCTTC. Translation gives CASSLMEYNEQFF.

The J gene is TRBJ2-2, the V gene TRBV10-1; a possible D gene is TRBD1 (5 bases). The CDR3 has 12 residues. Trimming cost V 8 bases and J 5 bases, with 9 bases left between them. CDR1 is WNHNN and CDR2 is SYGVQD in the germline V gene (reference sequence). Here the CDR3 DNA reads TGCGCCAGCTTAGGGGAAACCGGGGAGCTGTTTTTT. Translation gives CASLGETGELFF.

This clone was picked up a small number of times. The rearrangement links TRBV5-1 to TRBJ2-5; 10 bases map to TRBD1. The V and J ends lost 3 bases and 6 bases, in that order; junction bases with no gene match: 8. Germline-derived CDR1 and CDR2 are SGHRS and YFSETQ. This CDR3 is built from 15 residues. The CDR3 DNA follows: TGCGCCAGCAGCTCCGGGACAGGGGATGTTAAGACCCAGTACTTC. Translated: CASSSGTGDVKTQYF.

V usage is TRBV5-6 and J usage is TRBJ1-4, with 7 bases identical to TRBD1. The junction had 5 bases not matched to a gene; V was cut back by 0 bases and J by 3 bases. CDR3 length: 16 residues. Germline-derived CDR1 and CDR2 are SGHDT and YYEEEE. The CDR3 DNA reads TGTGCCAGCAGCTTGGAGGGGGCGTTACCTAATGAAAAACTGTTTTTT. Its protein product is CASSLEGALPNEKLFF.

This clone was counted at least ten times. The chain employs TRBV2 and TRBJ1-6; 8 bases line up with TRBD1. The CDR3 spans 14 residues. CDR1 is SNHLY, CDR2 FYNNEI, per germline. With 8 bases clipped from V and 6 bases from J, the junction kept 6 bases outside the gene matches. This chain's CDR3 is CASSGTGANSPLHF. DNA of the CDR3: TGTGCCAGCTCCGGGACAGGAGCTAATTCACCCCTCCACTTT.

This clone occurred a few times. This chain connects TRBV3-1 (or the pseudogene TRBV3-2) to TRBJ2-5; TRBD2 aligns across 9 bases. The CDR3 runs to 17 residues. V lost 1 base and J lost 4; bases outside the gene matches: 10. CDR1 and CDR2 from the germline V gene are LGHDT and YNNKEL (reference sequence). The CDR3: CASSQVLAGGPGETQYF. The CDR3 DNA is TGTGCCAGCAGCCAAGTTCTGGCGGGAGGGCCAGGAGAGACCCAGTACTTC.

V usage is TRBV6-5 and J usage is TRBJ2-7; TRBD1 agrees at 11 bases. The CDR3 is made up of 13 amino acids. The germline gives CDR1 MNHEY, CDR2 SVGAGI. The ends lost 6 bases at V and 2 bases at J; junction bases unmatched: 0. The CDR3 is CASRDRGPYEQYF. CDR3 DNA: TGTGCCAGCAGGGACAGGGGGCCCTACGAGCAGTACTTC.

The chain is built from TRBV28 and TRBJ1-5, with 7 nucleotides matching TRBD1. Unmatched junction bases numbered 4, after V lost 5 bases and J lost 9 bases. Germline assignment: CDR1 MDHEN and CDR2 SYDVKM. The CDR3 sequence is 12 residues long. CDR3 sequence reads: CASSEGQPPQHF. The CDR3, as DNA: TGTGCCAGCAGTGAGGGACAGCCGCCCCAGCATTTT.

The V and J genes are TRBV7-6 and TRBJ2-3, with 8 bases aligning to TRBD2. The J segment lost 5 bases and the V segment lost 2 bases, leaving 6 bases of the junction unmatched. The CDR3 totals 15 residues. Per the germline V gene, CDR1 is SGHVS and CDR2 is FNYEAQ. Here the CDR3 reads CASSLRSGGGDTQYF. As DNA, the CDR3 is TGTGCCAGCAGCTTAAGGAGCGGGGGAGGAGATACGCAGTATTTT.

This clone was observed at least ten times. This sequence joins TRBV29-1 and TRBJ2-7, with 8 bases that match TRBD2. Trimming took 3 bases from V and 0 from J; bases not matched to a gene: 10. CDR3 length: 16 amino acids. Germline V lookup: CDR1 SQVTM, CDR2 ANQGSEA. The CDR3 is CSVEGIAGMSSYEQYF. CDR3 nucleotides: TGCAGCGTTGAGGGTATAGCGGGGATGAGCTCCTACGAGCAGTACTTC.